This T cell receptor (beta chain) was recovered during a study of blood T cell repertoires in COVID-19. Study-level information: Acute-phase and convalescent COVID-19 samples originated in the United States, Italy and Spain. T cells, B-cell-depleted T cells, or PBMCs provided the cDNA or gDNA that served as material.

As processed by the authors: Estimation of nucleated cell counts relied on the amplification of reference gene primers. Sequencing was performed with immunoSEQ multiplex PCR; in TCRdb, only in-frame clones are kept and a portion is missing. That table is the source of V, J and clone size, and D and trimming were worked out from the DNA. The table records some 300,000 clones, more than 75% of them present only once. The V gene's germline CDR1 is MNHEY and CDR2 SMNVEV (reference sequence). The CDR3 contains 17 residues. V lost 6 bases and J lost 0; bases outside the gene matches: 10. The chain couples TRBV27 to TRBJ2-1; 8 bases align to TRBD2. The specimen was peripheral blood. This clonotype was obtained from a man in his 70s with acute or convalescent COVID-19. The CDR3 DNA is TGTGCCAGCAGACCTAGGTCGGGGGGGAGCTCCTACAATGAGCAGTTCTTC. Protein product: CASRPRSGGSSYNEQFF.